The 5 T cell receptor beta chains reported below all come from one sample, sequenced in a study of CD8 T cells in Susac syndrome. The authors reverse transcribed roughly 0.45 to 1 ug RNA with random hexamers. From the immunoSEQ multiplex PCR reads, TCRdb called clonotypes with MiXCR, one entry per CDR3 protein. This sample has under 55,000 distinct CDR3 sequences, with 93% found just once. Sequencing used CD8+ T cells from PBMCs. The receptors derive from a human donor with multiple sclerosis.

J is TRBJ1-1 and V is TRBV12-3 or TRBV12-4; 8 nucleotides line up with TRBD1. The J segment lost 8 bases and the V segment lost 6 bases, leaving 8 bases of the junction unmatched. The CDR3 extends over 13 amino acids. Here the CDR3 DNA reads TGTGCCAGCAGGACCGGGACAGGACACGAAGCTTTCTTT. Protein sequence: CASRTGTGHEAFF.

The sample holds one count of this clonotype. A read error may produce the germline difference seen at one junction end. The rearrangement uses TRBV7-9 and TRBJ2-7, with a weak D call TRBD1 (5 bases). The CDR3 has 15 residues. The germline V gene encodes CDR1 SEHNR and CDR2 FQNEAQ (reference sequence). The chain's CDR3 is CASTLKGGASYEQYF. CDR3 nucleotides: TGTGCCAGCACCTTAAAGGGTGGGGCGTCCTACGAGCAGTACTTC.

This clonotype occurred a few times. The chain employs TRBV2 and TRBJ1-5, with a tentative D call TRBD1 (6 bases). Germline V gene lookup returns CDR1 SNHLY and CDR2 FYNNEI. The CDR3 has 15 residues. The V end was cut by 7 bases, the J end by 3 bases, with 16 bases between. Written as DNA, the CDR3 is TGTGCCAGCAATGGAAGGGGGTTCCACAATCAGCCCCAGCATTTT. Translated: CASNGRGFHNQPQHF.

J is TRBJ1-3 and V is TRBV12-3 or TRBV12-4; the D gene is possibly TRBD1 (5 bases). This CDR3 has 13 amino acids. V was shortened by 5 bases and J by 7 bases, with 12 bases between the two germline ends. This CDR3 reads CASSPGLSNTIYF. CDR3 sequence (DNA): TGTGCCAGCAGTCCGGGACTATCCAACACCATATATTTT.

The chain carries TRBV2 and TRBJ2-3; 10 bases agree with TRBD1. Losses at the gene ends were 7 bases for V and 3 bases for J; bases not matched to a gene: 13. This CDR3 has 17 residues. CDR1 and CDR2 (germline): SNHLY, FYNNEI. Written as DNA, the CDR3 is TGTGCCAGCATGGTATTCCTGGGACAGGGGAAAACAGATACGCAGTATTTT. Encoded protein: CASMVFLGQGKTDTQYF.